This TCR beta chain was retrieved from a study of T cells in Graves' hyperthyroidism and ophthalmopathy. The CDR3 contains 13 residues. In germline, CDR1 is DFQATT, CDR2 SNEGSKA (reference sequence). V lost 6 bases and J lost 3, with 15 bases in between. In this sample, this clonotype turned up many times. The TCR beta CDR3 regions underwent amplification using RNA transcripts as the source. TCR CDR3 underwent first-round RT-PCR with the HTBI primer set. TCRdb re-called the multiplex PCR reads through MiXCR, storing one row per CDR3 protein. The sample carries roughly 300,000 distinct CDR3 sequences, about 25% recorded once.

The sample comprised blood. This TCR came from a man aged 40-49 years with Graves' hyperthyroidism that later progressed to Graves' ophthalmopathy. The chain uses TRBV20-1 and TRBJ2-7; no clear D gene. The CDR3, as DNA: TGCAGTGCAATAAGGACGGAAATCTACGAGCAGTACTTC. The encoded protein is CSAIRTEIYEQYF.